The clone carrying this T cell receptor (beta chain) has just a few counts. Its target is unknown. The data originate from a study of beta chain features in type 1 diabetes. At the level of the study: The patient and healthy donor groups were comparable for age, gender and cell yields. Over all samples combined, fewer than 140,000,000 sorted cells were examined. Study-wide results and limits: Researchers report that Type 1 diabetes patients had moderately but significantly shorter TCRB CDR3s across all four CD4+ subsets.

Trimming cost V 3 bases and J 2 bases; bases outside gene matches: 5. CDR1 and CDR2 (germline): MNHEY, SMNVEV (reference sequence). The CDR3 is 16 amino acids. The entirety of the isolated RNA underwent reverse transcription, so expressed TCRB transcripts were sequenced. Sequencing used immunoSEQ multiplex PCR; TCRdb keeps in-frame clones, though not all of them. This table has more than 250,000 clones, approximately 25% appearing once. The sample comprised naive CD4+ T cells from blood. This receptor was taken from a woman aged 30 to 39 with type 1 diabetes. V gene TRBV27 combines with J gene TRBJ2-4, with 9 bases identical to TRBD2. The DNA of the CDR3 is TGTGCCAGCAGTTTTTTGGCTAGCGGGACCAAAAACATTCAGTACTTC. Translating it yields CASSFLASGTKNIQYF.